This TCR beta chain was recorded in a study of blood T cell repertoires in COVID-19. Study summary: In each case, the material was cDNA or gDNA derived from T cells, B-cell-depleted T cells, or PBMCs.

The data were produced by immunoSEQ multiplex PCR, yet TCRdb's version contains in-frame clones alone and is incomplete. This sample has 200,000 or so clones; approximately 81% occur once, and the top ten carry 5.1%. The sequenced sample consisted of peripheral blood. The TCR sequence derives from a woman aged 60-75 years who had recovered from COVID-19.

The CDR3, as DNA: TGTGCCAGCAGCCAAGGGACAGCCGAGACCCAGTACTTC. The encoded protein is CASSQGTAETQYF. The chain carries TRBV12-3 or TRBV12-4 and TRBJ2-5; TRBD1 agrees at 7 bases. This CDR3 has 13 amino acids. J was trimmed by 5 bases and V by 6 bases; bases with no gene match: 6.